Below are 11 T cell receptor beta chains sequenced from a single sample in a study of cytomegalovirus exposure and HLA in healthy donors. Primers: 60 Vbeta forward and 13 Jbeta reverse. Only in-frame clones appear in the TCRdb table, and some are missing; sequencing was by immunoSEQ multiplex PCR. The repertoire holds about 89,000 clones, with about 80% as singletons. The sample comprised PBMCs. The receptors here all came from a male donor in good health and CMV-seronegative.

This clone showed up just a few times. The rearrangement joins TRBV19 to TRBJ1-3; D ambiguous. The CDR3 runs to 12 residues. V was shortened by 7 bases and J by 0 bases, with 4 bases between the two germline ends. Germline values: CDR1 LNHDA, CDR2 SQIVND (reference sequence). DNA of the CDR3: TGTGCCAGTACCAGCTCTGGAAACACCATATATTTT. It specifies CASTSSGNTIYF.

Comments on this clone: An end of the junction differs from the germline gene, which may be a read error. Other DNA variants within this sample encode the same CDR3. V is TRBV6-5 and J is TRBJ2-7; tentatively, D is TRBD2 (5 bases). CDR1 and CDR2 (germline): MNHEY, SVGAGI. This CDR3 has 15 amino acids. CDR3 DNA sequence: TGCGCCAGCAGTTACGAGTCAGGACTTCCTTACGAGCAGTACTTC. This encodes CASSYESGLPYEQYF.

The V and J genes are TRBV19 and TRBJ1-5; D is uncertain. This CDR3 has 12 residues. The V gene lost 4 bases and the J gene lost 5 bases, with 6 bases spanning the gap. CDR1 is LNHDA, CDR2 SQIVND, per germline (reference sequence). For the CDR3, the DNA is TGTGCCAGTAGTACCCGGGATCAGCCCCAGCATTTT. This translates into CASSTRDQPQHF.

The chain employs TRBV7-6 and TRBJ2-7; tentatively, D is TRBD2 (5 bases). V was pared by 1 base and J by 3 bases, with 13 bases between. Germline CDR1 SGHVS, CDR2 FNYEAQ. CDR3 length: 15 amino acids. CDR3 coding DNA: TGTGCCAGCAGCTTAGACGGGGAGAACAACTACGAGCAGTACTTC. Translated: CASSLDGENNYEQYF.

In this sample, this clone turned up once. The chain links TRBV9 to TRBJ2-7; D is possibly TRBD2 (6 bases). This CDR3 has 15 residues. V lost 0 bases, J lost 4 bases, and 14 bases lay in between. Germline V lookup: CDR1 SGDLS, CDR2 YYNGEE. Here the CDR3 reads CASSVEGVAEYEQYF. The CDR3 nucleotides are TGTGCCAGCAGCGTAGAAGGTGTAGCGGAATACGAGCAGTACTTC. The full variable domain, in which reference TRBV9 and TRBJ2-7 provide the parts outside the CDR3, is DSGVTQTPKHLITATGQRVTLRCSPRSGDLSVYWYQQSLDQGLQFLIQYYNGEERAKGNILERFSAQQFPDLHSELNLSSLELGDSALYFCASSVEGVAEYEQYFGPGTRLTVT.

The chain joins TRBV6-5 to TRBJ2-7; 8 bases line up with TRBD1. V shed 5 bases and J 2 bases; nucleotides not matched to a gene: 8. The CDR3 runs to 15 residues. Germline assignment: CDR1 MNHEY and CDR2 SVGAGI. For the CDR3, the DNA is TGTGCCAGCAGTGTTCAGGGGGCGGATCCCTACGAGCAGTACTTC. Translation gives CASSVQGADPYEQYF.

This clone is a singleton in its sample. The same CDR3 also results from other DNA sequences found in this sample. This chain uses TRBV28 with TRBJ1-2; 7 bases fit TRBD1. V trimming: 6 bases; J trimming: 2 bases; junction bases outside the gene matches: 9. The germline V gene encodes CDR1 MDHEN and CDR2 SYDVKM. The CDR3 contains 15 residues. CDR3 sequence reads: CASRGRQGINYGYTF. Here the CDR3 DNA reads TGTGCCAGCAGGGGCAGACAGGGTATAAACTATGGCTACACCTTC.

CDR3 region: CASSPRGYEQYF. The CDR3 DNA sequence: TGTGCCAGCAGCCCGAGGGGGTACGAGCAGTACTTC. The chain employs TRBV7-9 and TRBJ2-7; a possible D gene is TRBD1 (6 bases). The CDR3 runs 12 residues. CDR1 is SEHNR, CDR2 FQNEAQ, per germline (reference sequence). V lost 5 bases, J lost 4 bases, and 9 bases lay in between.

This clone appeared a single time. The chain combines TRBV7-8 with TRBJ1-4, with D possibly being TRBD1 (6 bases). The CDR3 spans 18 residues. V was shortened by 1 base and J by 0 bases, with 15 bases between the two germline ends. Germline-derived CDR1 and CDR2 are SGHVS and FQNEAQ. The CDR3 region is CASSLDLQGFATNEKLFF. In DNA form, the CDR3 reads TGTGCCAGCAGCTTAGACCTACAGGGATTTGCAACTAATGAAAAACTGTTTTTT. Full variable domain (rest looked up from reference TRBV7-8 and TRBJ1-4): GAGVSQSPRYKVAKRGQDVALRCDPISGHVSLFWYQQALGQGPEFLTYFQNEAQLDKSGLPSDRFFAERPEGSVSTLKIQRTQQEDSAVYLCASSLDLQGFATNEKLFFGSGTQLSVL.

This rearrangement joins TRBV19 to TRBJ2-5; no clear D. Trimming stripped 5 bases from V and 1 base from J, with 8 bases between. The CDR3 extends over 13 amino acids. The germline CDR1 and CDR2 sequences are LNHDA and SQIVND (reference sequence). CDR3 loop: CASSWAFQETQYF. In nucleotides, the CDR3 is TGTGCCAGTAGTTGGGCTTTCCAAGAGACCCAGTACTTC.

This clone was recorded a few times. This chain links TRBV19 with TRBJ2-5, with 8 bases lining up with TRBD1. Germline-derived CDR1 and CDR2 are LNHDA and SQIVND (reference sequence). V shed 3 bases, J shed 1 base, and the junction held 7 bases outside the gene matches. There are 16 residues in the CDR3. The CDR3 spells CASSIRITGGQETQYF. The CDR3 DNA reads TGTGCCAGTAGTATCCGTATAACAGGGGGCCAAGAGACCCAGTACTTC.